These 7 T cell receptor beta chains were all obtained from the same sample, sequenced in a study of blood T cells in healthy people across ages. Together with a sample-barcoded 5' primer, a J-beta primer mix was included in a second PCR lasting about 7 to 11 cycles. TCRdb reprocessed the 5' RACE reads via MiXCR and lists one record per CDR3 protein. The sample holds a few hundred thousand distinct CDR3 sequences; roughly half are singletons and the top ten take around 53%. Material for sequencing was blood. These receptors came from a man aged 55-75 years in good health.

Of note for this clonotype: A much larger clonotype is one base distant, so this may be a read error. J is TRBJ2-7 and V is TRBV10-3; D uncertain. This CDR3 has 11 amino acids. Germline V gives CDR1 ENHRY, CDR2 SYGVKD. With 2 bases removed from V and 7 bases from J, the gap between germline ends came to 6 bases. CDR3 loop: CAISEGYEQYF. CDR3 nucleotide sequence: TGTGCCATCAGTGAGGGCTATGAGCAGTACTTC.

Only a few counts were recorded for this clonotype. Its ends do not fully match the called genes, so a read error is possible. This chain links TRBV20-1 with TRBJ2-1; the match to TRBD2 covers 8 bases. The CDR3 runs to 11 residues. The germline CDR1 and CDR2 sequences are DFQATT and SNEGSKA (reference sequence). The CDR3 DNA sequence: TGCAGCGCTAGCGGGTATAATGAGCAGTTCTTC. Translated, it gives CSASGYNEQFF.

The chain links TRBV27 to TRBJ1-2; TRBD1 is a possible D gene (6 bases). The CDR3 has 14 residues. V gave up 3 bases and J gave up 7 bases, with 15 bases separating them. Germline-derived CDR1 and CDR2 are MNHEY and SMNVEV (reference sequence). The CDR3 is CASSFGGRWSGYTF. As DNA, the CDR3 is TGTGCCAGCAGTTTCGGGGGGCGGTGGTCTGGCTACACCTTC.

This clonotype was counted ten times or more. The chain couples TRBV9 to TRBJ1-4; D not certain. In germline, CDR1 is SGDLS, CDR2 YYNGEE. Trimming took off 2 bases at V and 3 bases at J, with 11 bases between the two ends. CDR3 length: 15 residues. The CDR3: CASSVSQGPNEKLFF. DNA for the CDR3: TGTGCCAGCAGCGTCTCCCAAGGCCCTAATGAAAAACTGTTTTTT.

This clonotype was seen a few times. Its ends do not fully match the called genes, so a read error is possible. The V gene is TRBV7-2, the J gene TRBJ2-1; weak D call: TRBD2 (6 bases). The germline CDR1 and CDR2 sequences are SGHTA and FQGNSA. The CDR3 is 15 amino acids. The CDR3: CASSQTRDFYNGQFF. CDR3 DNA sequence: TGTGCCAGCAGCCAAACCCGGGACTTTTACAATGGGCAGTTCTTC.

The chain couples TRBV29-1 to TRBJ1-2, with unresolved D. The V gene lost 3 bases and the J gene lost 8 bases, with 10 bases spanning the gap. The CDR3 has 11 amino acids. CDR1 and CDR2 from the germline V gene are SQVTM and ANQGSEA. The CDR3 here is CSVEKAGGYTF. The CDR3 DNA is TGCAGCGTTGAGAAGGCCGGGGGCTACACCTTC.

V is TRBV7-2 and J is TRBJ2-1; the D is unclear. The DNA end is more similar to TRBJ2-7, so the J call may be wrong. Germline assignment: CDR1 SGHTA and CDR2 FQGNSA. This CDR3 contains 15 residues. DNA of the CDR3: TGTGCCAGCAGCTTAGGTTCGACGCTGGCCTACGAGCAGTACTTC. Encoded protein: CASSLGSTLAYEQYF.